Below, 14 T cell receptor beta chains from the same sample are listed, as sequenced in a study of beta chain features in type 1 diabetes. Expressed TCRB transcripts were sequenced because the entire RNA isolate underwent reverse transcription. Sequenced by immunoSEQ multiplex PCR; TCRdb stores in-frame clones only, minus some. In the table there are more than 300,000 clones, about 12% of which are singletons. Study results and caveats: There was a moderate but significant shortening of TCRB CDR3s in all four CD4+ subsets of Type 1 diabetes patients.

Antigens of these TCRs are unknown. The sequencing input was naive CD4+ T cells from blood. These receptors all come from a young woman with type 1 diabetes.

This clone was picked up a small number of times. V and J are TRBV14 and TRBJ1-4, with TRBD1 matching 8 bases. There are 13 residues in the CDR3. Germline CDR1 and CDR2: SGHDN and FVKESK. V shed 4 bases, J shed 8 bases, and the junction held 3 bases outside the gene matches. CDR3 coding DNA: TGTGCCAGCAGCCCGAGGACAGGGGAAAAACTGTTTTTT. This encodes CASSPRTGEKLFF.

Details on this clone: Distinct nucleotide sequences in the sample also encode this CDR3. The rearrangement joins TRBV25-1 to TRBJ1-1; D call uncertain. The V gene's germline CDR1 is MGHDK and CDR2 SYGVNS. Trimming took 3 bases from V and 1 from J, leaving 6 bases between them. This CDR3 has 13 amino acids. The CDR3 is CASSDPWNTEAFF. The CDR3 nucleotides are TGTGCCAGCAGTGACCCGTGGAACACTGAAGCTTTCTTT.

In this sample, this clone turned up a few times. Here the CDR3 DNA reads TGTGCCTGGAGCCCGGCCCCGGGGATCTATGGCTACACCTTC. The encoded protein is CAWSPAPGIYGYTF. This rearrangement joins TRBV30 to TRBJ1-2; the D is unclear. With 3 bases removed from V and 4 bases from J, the gap between germline ends came to 15 bases. The length of the CDR3 is 14 residues. Germline CDR1 GTSNPN, CDR2 SVGIG (reference sequence).

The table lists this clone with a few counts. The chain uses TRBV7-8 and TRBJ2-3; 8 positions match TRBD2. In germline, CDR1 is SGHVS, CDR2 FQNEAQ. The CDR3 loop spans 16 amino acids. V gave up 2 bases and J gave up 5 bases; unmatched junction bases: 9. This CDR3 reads CASSLIVRGAGDTQYF. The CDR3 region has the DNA TGTGCCAGCAGCTTAATTGTGCGGGGGGCGGGAGATACGCAGTATTTT.

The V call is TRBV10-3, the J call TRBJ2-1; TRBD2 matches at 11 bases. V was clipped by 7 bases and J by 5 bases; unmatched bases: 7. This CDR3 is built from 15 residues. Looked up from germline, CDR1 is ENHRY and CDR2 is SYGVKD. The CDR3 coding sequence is TGTGCCATCATGCTAGCGGGAGGTTCCCACAATGAGCAGTTCTTC. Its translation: CAIMLAGGSHNEQFF.

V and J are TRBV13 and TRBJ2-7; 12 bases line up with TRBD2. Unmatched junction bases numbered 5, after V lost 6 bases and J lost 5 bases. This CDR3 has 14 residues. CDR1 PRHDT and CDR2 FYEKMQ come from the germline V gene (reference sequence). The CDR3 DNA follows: TGTGCCAGCAGGAGACTAGCGGGGGTGCACGAGCAGTACTTC. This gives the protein CASRRLAGVHEQYF.

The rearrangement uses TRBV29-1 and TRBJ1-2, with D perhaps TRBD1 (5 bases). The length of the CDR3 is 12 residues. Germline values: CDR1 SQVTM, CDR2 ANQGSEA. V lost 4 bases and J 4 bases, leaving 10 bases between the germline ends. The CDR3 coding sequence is TGCAGCGTTGCCCAGGGCCGCTATGGCTACACCTTC. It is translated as CSVAQGRYGYTF.

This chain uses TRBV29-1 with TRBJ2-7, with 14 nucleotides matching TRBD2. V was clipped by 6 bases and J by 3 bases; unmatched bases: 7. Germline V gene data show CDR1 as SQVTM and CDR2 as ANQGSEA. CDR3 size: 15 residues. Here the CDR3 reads CSVGLAGGGGYEQYF. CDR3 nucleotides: TGCAGCGTCGGACTAGCGGGAGGTGGCGGCTACGAGCAGTACTTC.

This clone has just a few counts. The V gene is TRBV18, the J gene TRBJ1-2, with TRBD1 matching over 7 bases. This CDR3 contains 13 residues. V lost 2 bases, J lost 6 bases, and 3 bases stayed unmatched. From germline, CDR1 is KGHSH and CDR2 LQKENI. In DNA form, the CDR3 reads TGTGCCAGCTCACCAGAACAGGGGAATGGCTACACCTTC. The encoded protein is CASSPEQGNGYTF.

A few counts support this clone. CDR3 DNA sequence: TGTGCTAGTACGCGGGGGGGAAGCACAGATACGCAGTATTTT. Translated, it gives CASTRGGSTDTQYF. The rearrangement links TRBV12-5 to TRBJ2-3; TRBD2 aligns across 9 bases. The junction had 3 bases not matched to a gene; V was cut back by 8 bases and J by 0 bases. The CDR3 totals 14 residues. CDR1 LGHNT and CDR2 FRNRAP come from the germline V gene. Together with reference TRBV12-5 and TRBJ2-3, the CDR3 gives the full variable domain: DARVTQTPRHKVTEMGQEVTMRCQPILGHNTVFWYRQTMMQGLELLAYFRNRAPLDDSGMPKDRFSAEMPDATLATLKIQPSEPRDSAVYFCASTRGGSTDTQYFGPGTRLTVL.

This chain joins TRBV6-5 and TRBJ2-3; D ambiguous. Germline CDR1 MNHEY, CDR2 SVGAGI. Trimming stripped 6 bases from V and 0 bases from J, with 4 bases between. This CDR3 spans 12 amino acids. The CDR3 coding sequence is TGTGCCAGCAGCCTTAGCACAGATACGCAGTATTTT. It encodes CASSLSTDTQYF.

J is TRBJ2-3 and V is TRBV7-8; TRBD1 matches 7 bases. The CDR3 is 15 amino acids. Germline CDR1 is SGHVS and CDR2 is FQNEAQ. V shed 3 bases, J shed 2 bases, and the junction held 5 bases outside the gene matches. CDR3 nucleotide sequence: TGTGCCAGCAGCTTCGCCAGGGGGATCACAGATACGCAGTATTTT. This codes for CASSFARGITDTQYF.

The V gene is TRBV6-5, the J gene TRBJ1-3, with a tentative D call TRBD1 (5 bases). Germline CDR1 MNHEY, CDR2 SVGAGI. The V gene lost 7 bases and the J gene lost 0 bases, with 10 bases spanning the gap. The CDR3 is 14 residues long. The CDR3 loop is CASNRTFSGNTIYF. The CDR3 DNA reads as TGTGCCAGCAACAGGACATTCTCTGGAAACACCATATATTTT.

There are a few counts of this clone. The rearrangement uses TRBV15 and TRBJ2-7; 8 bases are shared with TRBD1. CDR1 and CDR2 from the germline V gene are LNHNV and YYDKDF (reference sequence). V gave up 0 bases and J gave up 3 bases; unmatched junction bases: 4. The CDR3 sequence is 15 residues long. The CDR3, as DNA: TGTGCCACCAGCAGAGATCCTACAGGGGGCTACGAGCAGTACTTC. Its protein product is CATSRDPTGGYEQYF.